The 28 T cell receptor beta chains listed next were all sequenced from one sample in a study of blood T cell repertoires in COVID-19 (dated by TCRdb to the early 2020s). The library relied on the immunoSEQ multiplex PCR assay. Not all clones reach the TCRdb copy of this immuneACCESS table, which keeps in-frame sequences only. Checked studies attribute under half of the gap to unresolved V genes and leave the rest unexplained. The table for this sample lists 130,000 or so clones; 80% of them were counted only once. The ten largest clones capture roughly 25% of the sample. The source material was peripheral blood. The receptors stem from a human donor in a cohort sampled during active COVID-19.

The gene calls are TRBV6-2 or TRBV6-3 and TRBJ1-5; D not certain. Germline CDR1 MNHEY, CDR2 SVGEGT. The CDR3 is 14 amino acids. Trimming took off 2 bases at V and 4 bases at J, with 9 bases between the two ends. The CDR3 loop is CASSYQAGNQPQHF. CDR3 DNA sequence: TGTGCCAGCAGTTACCAGGCGGGAAATCAGCCCCAGCATTTT.

Worth noting for this clone: At the DNA level, this CDR3 is encoded by other sequences in the same sample as well. The chain has TRBV7-2 and TRBJ2-7, with D possibly matching TRBD1 (6 bases). The V end was cut by 1 base, the J end by 0 bases, with 7 bases between. This CDR3 is built from 14 residues. From germline, CDR1 is SGHTA and CDR2 FQGNSA. The CDR3 is CASSLGRGSYEQYF. The CDR3 DNA is TGTGCCAGCAGCTTAGGCAGGGGCTCCTACGAGCAGTACTTC.

The rearrangement links TRBV3-1 (or the pseudogene TRBV3-2) to TRBJ1-1; unclear D gene. The CDR3 has 12 amino acids. V was pared by 9 bases and J by 1 base, with 9 bases between. The germline CDR1 and CDR2 sequences are LGHDT and YNNKEL (reference sequence). CDR3 nucleotides: TGTGCCAGTAGATCTTCGAACACTGAAGCTTTCTTT. Its translation is CASRSSNTEAFF.

The chain combines TRBV7-3 with TRBJ1-2; 8 bases align to TRBD1. Germline CDR1 and CDR2: SGHTA and FQGTGA. The length of the CDR3 is 15 residues. Trimming at V came to 6 bases and at J to 8 bases, leaving 14 bases not matched to a gene. The CDR3 DNA reads as TGTGCCAGCAGTTTGACAGGGGATGCGGCGCGGGGCTACACCTTC. Protein product: CASSLTGDAARGYTF. Full variable domain (rest looked up from reference TRBV7-3 and TRBJ1-2): GAGVSQTPSNKVTEKGKYVELRCDPISGHTALYWYRQSLGQGPEFLIYFQGTGAADDSGLPNDRFFAVRPEGSVSTLKIQRTERGDSAVYLCASSLTGDAARGYTFGSGTRLTVV.

CDR3 coding DNA: TGTGCCAGCAGTTTTAGAGTTCCCCCAGATACGCAGTATTTT. It specifies CASSFRVPPDTQYF. The chain employs TRBV28 and TRBJ2-3; no clear D gene. This CDR3 region has 14 residues. Germline CDR1 is MDHEN and CDR2 is SYDVKM. The V end was cut by 3 bases, the J end by 4 bases, with 11 bases between.

The table lists this clone with a few counts. CDR3 protein: CASSDQWAGTGELFF. Written as DNA, the CDR3 is TGTGCCAGCAGTGATCAATGGGCGGGGACCGGGGAGCTGTTTTTT. This chain uses TRBV27 with TRBJ2-2, with D tentatively TRBD2 (6 bases). The length of the CDR3 is 15 residues. V shed 5 bases and J shed 5 bases, with 15 bases lying between them. Germline assignment: CDR1 MNHEY and CDR2 SMNVEV (reference sequence).

V and J are TRBV5-5 and TRBJ1-2; 7 nucleotides match TRBD1. CDR3 size: 14 residues. CDR1 and CDR2 from the germline V gene are SGHKS and YYEKEE (reference sequence). J gave up 0 bases and V 3 bases, and 2 bases lay outside the gene matches. The CDR3 DNA sequence: TGTGCCAGCAGCTCGACAGGGTCTAACTATGGCTACACCTTC. Its translation: CASSSTGSNYGYTF.

This clone was seen a handful of times. The V call is TRBV18, the J call TRBJ1-5, with 12 bases aligning to TRBD1. The V gene end was trimmed by 4 bases and the J gene end by 1 base; junction bases not matched to a gene: 8. CDR1 and CDR2 from the germline V gene are KGHSH and LQKENI. The CDR3 length is 18 residues. The CDR3 nucleotides read TGTGCCAGCTCACGGGACAGGGGGCCGGATACAAGCAATCAGCCCCAGCATTTT. Protein product: CASSRDRGPDTSNQPQHF.

The rearrangement joins TRBV30 to TRBJ1-1; maybe TRBD1 (6 bases). The V gene's germline CDR1 is GTSNPN and CDR2 SVGIG (reference sequence). V was clipped by 0 bases and J by 4 bases, with 12 bases between them. This CDR3 is built from 14 residues. This CDR3 reads CAWSVRNRATEAFF. The CDR3 DNA is TGTGCCTGGAGTGTAAGAAACAGGGCCACTGAAGCTTTCTTT.

The DNA for the CDR3 is TGCAGCGTTGGGGGGGCTAGCGGGAGGGCCCGGGAGACCCAGTACTTC. Its protein is CSVGGASGRARETQYF. This sequence joins TRBV29-1 and TRBJ2-5; 12 nucleotides line up with TRBD2. In germline, CDR1 is SQVTM, CDR2 ANQGSEA. The junction had 11 bases not matched to a gene; V was cut back by 4 bases and J by 5 bases. The CDR3 totals 16 residues.

This clone was recorded only once. The chain joins TRBV19 to TRBJ2-3; tentative D call: TRBD2 (6 bases). The CDR3 is 15 residues long. Germline CDR1 and CDR2: LNHDA and SQIVND (reference sequence). The V end was cut by 4 bases, the J end by 0 bases, with 11 bases between. This chain's CDR3 is CASSSGDSSTDTQYF. The CDR3 DNA sequence: TGTGCCAGTAGTAGCGGGGACTCTAGCACAGATACGCAGTATTTT.

The rearrangement uses TRBV19 and TRBJ1-2; D gene ambiguous. Trimming pared 2 bases from V and 2 bases from J, leaving 3 bases between. CDR1 and CDR2 from the germline V gene are LNHDA and SQIVND (reference sequence). The CDR3 is made up of 12 amino acids. The CDR3 DNA reads TGTGCCAGTAGTATACTAAACTATGGCTACACCTTC. Protein: CASSILNYGYTF.

The chain joins TRBV24-1 to TRBJ1-2, with 10 bases matching TRBD1. Trimming took 3 bases from V and 9 from J; bases not matched to a gene: 9. The germline V gene has CDR1 KGHDR and CDR2 SFDVKD. The length of the CDR3 is 15 residues. DNA of the CDR3: TGTGCCACCAGTGATCCGCGACAGGGGGCAAGTCGCTACACCTTC. Protein sequence: CATSDPRQGASRYTF.

J is TRBJ1-5 and V is TRBV4-2; D gene ambiguous. CDR1 is LGHNA and CDR2 is YNFKEQ in the germline V gene. Trimming removed 0 bases from V and 2 bases from J, with 8 bases in between. The length of the CDR3 is 15 residues. In DNA form, the CDR3 reads TGTGCCAGCAGCCAAGAAAGACGGGGCAATCAGCCCCAGCATTTT. This encodes CASSQERRGNQPQHF.

The CDR3 reads CASWGGGSYNEQFF. The CDR3 bases are TGCGCCAGCTGGGGAGGGGGCTCCTACAATGAGCAGTTCTTC. This sequence joins TRBV5-1 and TRBJ2-1, with D perhaps matching TRBD2 (7 bases). The V end lost 7 bases, the J end lost 0 bases, and 11 bases lay between the germline ends. The CDR3 is made up of 14 amino acids. Looked up from germline, CDR1 is SGHRS and CDR2 is YFSETQ.

The chain recombines TRBV6-4 with TRBJ2-3, with 7 bases identical to TRBD2. Germline V gene lookup returns CDR1 MRHNA and CDR2 SNTAGT. Germline trimming cut 2 bases from V and 6 bases from J; bases unmatched to any gene: 8. CDR3 length: 15 residues. The DNA for the CDR3 is TGTGCCAGCAGTGACACCGGGAGGCCTGGGGATACGCAGTATTTT. Its translation: CASSDTGRPGDTQYF.

V gene TRBV6-2 or TRBV6-3 combines with J gene TRBJ1-5; maybe TRBD1 (5 bases). V dropped 4 bases and J dropped 4 bases, with 8 bases sitting between them. The CDR3 is 13 residues long. Germline V gene sequence: CDR1 MNHEY, CDR2 SVGEGT. The chain's CDR3 is CASSWGINQPQHF. DNA of the CDR3: TGTGCCAGCAGTTGGGGCATTAATCAGCCCCAGCATTTT.

The chain employs TRBV19 and TRBJ2-7; no clear D. Trimming took 7 bases from V and 1 from J, leaving 11 bases between them. This CDR3 has 13 residues. Germline assignment: CDR1 LNHDA and CDR2 SQIVND (reference sequence). The CDR3 DNA sequence: TGTGCCAGTACCGATTGGCGGTCCTACGAGCAGTACTTC. This sequence encodes CASTDWRSYEQYF.

The chain links TRBV27 to TRBJ2-3; 11 nucleotides match TRBD2. The CDR3 loop spans 18 amino acids. From germline, CDR1 is MNHEY and CDR2 SMNVEV (reference sequence). V shed 6 bases and J 3 bases; nucleotides not matched to a gene: 14. The CDR3 is CASSLRLLAGGLTDTQYF. In DNA form, the CDR3 reads TGTGCCAGCAGCCTACGACTGCTAGCGGGGGGCCTTACAGATACGCAGTATTTT.

The chain has TRBV5-1 and TRBJ2-1, with TRBD2 matching 10 bases. J was trimmed by 5 bases and V by 2 bases; bases with no gene match: 1. CDR3 size: 14 residues. The germline gives CDR1 SGHRS, CDR2 YFSETQ. The CDR3 DNA is TGCGCCAGCAGCTTTAGCGGGGGGAACAATGAGCAGTTCTTC. Amino acid sequence: CASSFSGGNNEQFF.

V is TRBV7-2 and J is TRBJ2-5; possible D gene TRBD1, 6 bases. V lost 5 bases and J lost 5, with 15 bases in between. The CDR3 contains 14 residues. Germline loops: CDR1 SGHTA, CDR2 FQGNSA. CDR3 residues: CASSPQRGQETQYF. The CDR3 coding sequence is TGTGCCAGCAGCCCACAGCGAGGACAGGAGACCCAGTACTTC.

This chain joins TRBV5-4 and TRBJ2-2; 9 positions match TRBD1. The germline gives CDR1 SGHNT, CDR2 YYREEE (reference sequence). The junction had 4 bases not matched to a gene; V was cut back by 4 bases and J by 3 bases. The CDR3 contains 15 residues. Here the CDR3 DNA reads TGTGCCAGCAGCGCCCGGGACAGGGACACCGGGGAGCTGTTTTTT. Residues: CASSARDRDTGELFF. The whole variable domain, filled in from reference TRBV5-4 and TRBJ2-2, reads ETGVTQSPTHLIKTRGQQVTLRCSSQSGHNTVSWYQQALGQGPQFIFQYYREEENGRGNFPPRFSGLQFPNYSSELNVNALELDDSALYLCASSARDRDTGELFFGEGSRLTVL.

The chain uses TRBV28 and TRBJ2-5, with 12 positions matching TRBD2. Per the germline V gene, CDR1 is MDHEN and CDR2 is SYDVKM. V lost 6 bases, J lost 3 bases, and 11 bases stayed unmatched. This CDR3 contains 17 residues. CDR3 bases: TGTGCCAGCAGCCCAGGAACATCTAGCGGGAGGGAAGAGACCCAGTACTTC. This codes for CASSPGTSSGREETQYF.

The chain uses TRBV9 and TRBJ1-2; D not certain. From germline, CDR1 is SGDLS and CDR2 YYNGEE. Between the trimmed V and J ends, which lost 3 bases and 6 bases, there was a span of 18 bases. The CDR3 consists of 15 residues. The DNA of the CDR3 is TGTGCCAGCAGCGGAGAACCCTTTGAAGCACATGGCTACACCTTC. Amino acid sequence: CASSGEPFEAHGYTF.

This sequence joins TRBV9 and TRBJ2-7; no clear D. The germline V gene encodes CDR1 SGDLS and CDR2 YYNGEE. The CDR3 runs 11 residues. V was clipped by 3 bases and J by 3 bases, with 4 bases between them. CDR3 DNA sequence: TGTGCCAGCAGCGCGGGCTACGAGCAGTACTTC. This encodes CASSAGYEQYF.

This chain uses TRBV28 with TRBJ2-7; 11 positions match TRBD2. CDR3 length: 15 amino acids. With V trimmed by 4 bases and J by 0 bases, 2 bases remained unmatched. Germline CDR1 MDHEN, CDR2 SYDVKM. The CDR3 protein is CASSSTSGSSYEQYF. The DNA of the CDR3 is TGTGCCAGCAGTTCCACTAGCGGGAGCTCCTACGAGCAGTACTTC.

The rearrangement uses TRBV5-4 and TRBJ2-3, with 8 positions matching TRBD1. The V segment lost 5 bases and the J segment 2 bases; nucleotides outside the gene matches: 4. Per germline, CDR1 SGHNT and CDR2 YYREEE (reference sequence). The CDR3 is 14 residues long. The CDR3 protein is CASSGTGTTDTQYF. CDR3 in DNA: TGTGCCAGCAGTGGGACAGGCACCACAGATACGCAGTATTTT.

The rearrangement joins TRBV6-5 to TRBJ1-1; TRBD1 agrees at 9 bases. Per germline, CDR1 MNHEY and CDR2 SVGAGI. The junction had 10 bases not matched to a gene; V was cut back by 4 bases and J by 4 bases. This CDR3 spans 16 amino acids. The CDR3 sequence: CASSSRSGTGFTEAFF. The CDR3 DNA is TGTGCCAGCAGTTCACGGTCCGGGACAGGGTTCACTGAAGCTTTCTTT.